A single sample gave rise to the 25 T cell receptor beta chains below, sequenced in a study of T cell repertoires in cytomegalovirus infection. TCRdb processed the reads anew with MiXCR; each CDR3 protein has one entry. The sample has 400,000 to 550,000 distinct CDR3 sequences, about 11% seen once; the top ten hold about 10%. The sample comprised PBMCs. These receptors all come from a human donor in good health (CMV status not recorded). Some clones in this sample may be carry-over from other donors' samples.

Many counts were recorded for this clonotype. V usage is TRBV20-1 and J usage is TRBJ1-4; D possibly corresponds to TRBD1 (5 bases). V lost 2 bases to trimming and J lost 4 bases, with 20 bases between them. Per germline, CDR1 DFQATT and CDR2 SNEGSKA (reference sequence). This CDR3 is 17 amino acids long. The CDR3 region has the DNA TGCAGTGCTAGACCCCGGGGAGGGGCCCTCGTTAATGAAAAACTGTTTTTT. Protein sequence: CSARPRGGALVNEKLFF.

This clonotype was counted many times. This chain uses TRBV20-1 with TRBJ2-2; D could derive from TRBD1 or TRBD2 (5 bases each). There are 13 residues in the CDR3. The V gene's germline CDR1 is DFQATT and CDR2 SNEGSKA (reference sequence). V gave up 1 base and J gave up 6 bases, with 9 bases separating them. The CDR3 DNA follows: TGCAGTGCTAGAGCTGGGGACCCCGGGGAGCTGTTTTTT. Its protein is CSARAGDPGELFF.

This clonotype has ten or more counts. The chain combines TRBV7-9 with TRBJ2-7, with D maybe TRBD1 (5 bases). V gave up 5 bases and J gave up 6 bases, with 14 bases separating them. The CDR3 runs 13 residues. Germline values: CDR1 SEHNR, CDR2 FQNEAQ (reference sequence). In DNA, the CDR3 is TGTGCCAGCAGCGTAACGTCAGGGTTCGAGCAGTACTTC. Residues: CASSVTSGFEQYF. The entire variable domain, with the rest obtained from reference TRBV7-9 and TRBJ2-7, is as follows: DTGVSQNPRHKITKRGQNVTFRCDPISEHNRLYWYRQTLGQGPEFLTYFQNEAQLEKSRLLSDRFSAERPKGSFSTLEIQRTEQGDSAMYLCASSVTSGFEQYFGPGTRLTVT.

There are a few counts of this clonotype. V gene TRBV20-1 combines with J gene TRBJ2-5; D may be TRBD2 (6 bases). The CDR3 has 13 amino acids. The ends were cut back, 6 bases at V and 1 base at J, with 12 bases in the middle. CDR1 DFQATT and CDR2 SNEGSKA come from the germline V gene (reference sequence). The chain's CDR3 is CSAAPGLQETQYF. DNA for the CDR3: TGCAGTGCAGCCCCGGGACTCCAAGAGACCCAGTACTTC.

This clonotype was picked up many times. The rearrangement links TRBV11-2 to TRBJ1-1; the match to TRBD1 covers 11 bases. In germline, CDR1 is SGHAT, CDR2 FQNNGV. The CDR3 runs to 15 residues. The V gene end was trimmed by 4 bases and the J gene end by 5 bases; junction bases not matched to a gene: 6. DNA for the CDR3: TGTGCCAGCAGCTGGGGACAGGGGGTAGGGACTGAAGCTTTCTTT. The encoded protein is CASSWGQGVGTEAFF.

This chain uses TRBV3-1 with TRBJ1-6; 8 bases map to TRBD1. V lost 8 bases, J lost 6 bases, and 12 bases stayed unmatched. In germline, CDR1 is LGHDT, CDR2 YNNKEL (reference sequence). The CDR3 loop spans 16 amino acids. In nucleotides, the CDR3 is TGTGCCAGCTCCCGCAACCAGGGGGCAGCTAATTCACCCCTCCACTTT. It is translated as CASSRNQGAANSPLHF.

This clonotype was counted many times. The CDR3 coding sequence is TGTGCCAGCAGCTGGGGGACGGGGGATAATTCACCCCTCCACTTT. Translating it yields CASSWGTGDNSPLHF. The chain joins TRBV7-8 to TRBJ1-6; tentatively, D is TRBD1 (5 bases). This CDR3 region has 15 residues. The V end lost 4 bases, the J end lost 5 bases, and 12 bases lay between the germline ends. From germline, CDR1 is SGHVS and CDR2 FQNEAQ.

This clonotype has at least ten counts. This rearrangement joins TRBV5-1 to TRBJ2-3; D might be TRBD1 (5 bases). CDR1 and CDR2 from the germline V gene are SGHRS and YFSETQ. The CDR3 runs 18 residues. V lost 4 bases and J lost 2, with 23 bases in between. CDR3 coding DNA: TGCGCCAGCAGCCACCTACCCTCTACAGGATTTGTCACAGATACGCAGTATTTT. This translates into CASSHLPSTGFVTDTQYF.

This clonotype was recorded only once. The rearrangement uses TRBV12-3 or TRBV12-4 and TRBJ1-5; D remains unclear. There are 14 residues in the CDR3. V lost 2 bases and J lost 13, with 18 bases in between. The CDR3 reads CASSLLELDGPQHF. As DNA, the CDR3 is TGTGCCAGCAGTTTATTGGAGCTGGACGGCCCACAGCATTTT.

J is TRBJ2-1 and V is TRBV7-6; the match to TRBD2 covers 8 bases. The CDR3 covers 17 residues. In germline, CDR1 is SGHVS, CDR2 FNYEAQ. The V gene end was trimmed by 5 bases and the J gene end by 1 base; junction bases not matched to a gene: 10. CDR3 in amino acids: CASSPNRGGNSYNEQFF. In DNA, the CDR3 is TGTGCCAGCAGCCCAAACCGGGGGGGCAATTCCTACAATGAGCAGTTCTTC.

Ten or more counts support this clonotype. V gene TRBV4-1 combines with J gene TRBJ1-5; TRBD1 might be the D (5 bases). CDR1 is MGHRA and CDR2 is YSYEKL in the germline V gene. The CDR3 extends over 15 amino acids. V shed 3 bases and J shed 6 bases, with 15 bases lying between them. CDR3 amino acids: CASSHGAGPGQPQHF. The CDR3 DNA reads TGCGCCAGCAGCCATGGTGCGGGGCCAGGTCAGCCCCAGCATTTT.

This clonotype was recorded at least ten times. This chain connects TRBV10-2 to TRBJ1-1; D is uncertain. CDR3 length equals 13 residues. From germline, CDR1 is WSHSY and CDR2 SAAADI. V was pared by 6 bases and J by 0 bases, with 8 bases between. Here the CDR3 DNA reads TGCGCCAGCAGGCCGACGGTGAACACTGAAGCTTTCTTT. Its translation: CASRPTVNTEAFF.

This clonotype came up many times. The CDR3 does not close with the conserved phenylalanine or tryptophan, likely indicating a read error. The rearrangement joins TRBV7-2 to TRBJ1-2; 7 nucleotides line up with TRBD1. In germline, CDR1 is SGHTA, CDR2 FQGNSA. This CDR3 is 15 amino acids long. With 4 bases clipped from V and 4 bases from J, the junction kept 9 bases outside the gene matches. The CDR3 reads CASSYIQGSSYGYTS. The CDR3 nucleotides are TGTGCCAGCAGCTATATACAGGGGTCGAGCTATGGCTACACCTCC.

This clonotype occurred a few times. The rearrangement joins TRBV4-2 to TRBJ2-5, with D unclear. Between the trimmed V and J ends, which lost 1 base and 3 bases, there was a span of 6 bases. CDR3 size: 13 residues. Germline CDR1 reads LGHNA; CDR2 reads YNFKEQ. In DNA, the CDR3 is TGTGCCAGCAGCCAAGCGAGCGAAGAGACCCAGTACTTC. It translates to CASSQASEETQYF.

This clonotype has ten or more counts. The V call is TRBV12-3 or TRBV12-4, the J call TRBJ1-6; D remains unclear. V dropped 2 bases and J dropped 5 bases, with 13 bases sitting between them. This CDR3 region has 16 residues. The CDR3 DNA is TGTGCCAGCAGTTTAAGTTCTGGAGGGAATAATTCACCCCTCCACTTT. This encodes CASSLSSGGNNSPLHF.

This rearrangement joins TRBV25-1 to TRBJ1-1; D not resolved. V lost 1 base and J lost 8, with 11 bases in between. This CDR3 has 13 residues. Germline lookup yields CDR1 MGHDK and CDR2 SYGVNS. As DNA, the CDR3 is TGTGCCAGCAGTGAATCAGGTGTTGTGGAAGCTTTCTTT. Amino acid sequence: CASSESGVVEAFF.

The table lists this clonotype with a few counts. The V and J genes are TRBV25-1 and TRBJ1-1, with D tentatively TRBD1 (5 bases). Germline V gene sequence: CDR1 MGHDK, CDR2 SYGVNS. The CDR3 extends over 13 amino acids. V lost 7 bases and J lost 7, with 16 bases in between. The CDR3 region is CASNPGTSYEAFF. In DNA form, the CDR3 reads TGTGCCAGCAACCCCGGGACCTCCTATGAAGCTTTCTTT.

This clonotype was observed at least ten times. The chain recombines TRBV27 with TRBJ2-2; D unresolved. The V gene lost 6 bases and the J gene lost 6 bases, with 14 bases spanning the gap. The germline V gene encodes CDR1 MNHEY and CDR2 SMNVEV (reference sequence). This CDR3 is built from 14 residues. The DNA of the CDR3 is TGTGCCAGCAGCCTCACCCCAGTCCCCGGGGAGCTGTTTTTT. It is translated as CASSLTPVPGELFF.

The V gene is TRBV20-1, the J gene TRBJ2-3; 8 bases line up with TRBD2. The V gene end was trimmed by 6 bases and the J gene end by 11 bases; junction bases not matched to a gene: 16. The CDR3 covers 14 residues. Germline-derived CDR1 and CDR2 are DFQATT and SNEGSKA (reference sequence). The CDR3, as DNA: TGCAGTGCCCTTTTCTCTGCGGGAGGTGGAGAGCAGTATTTT. Its protein is CSALFSAGGGEQYF.

The chain recombines TRBV10-3 with TRBJ1-1, with TRBD1 as a possible D gene (5 bases). This CDR3 region has 15 residues. Per germline, CDR1 ENHRY and CDR2 SYGVKD. V was shortened by 11 bases and J by 4 bases, with 23 bases between the two germline ends. In DNA, the CDR3 is TGTGCCCTCCGTGGGCGCCAGGGTAAGGGCACTGAAGCTTTCTTT. Its translation is CALRGRQGKGTEAFF.

This clonotype was seen ten or more times. This chain uses TRBV27 with TRBJ2-7; the match to TRBD2 covers 9 bases. Unmatched junction bases numbered 13, after V lost 5 bases and J lost 5 bases. Per the germline V gene, CDR1 is MNHEY and CDR2 is SMNVEV (reference sequence). The CDR3 covers 16 residues. This CDR3 reads CASSPLGSGSIHEQYF. The CDR3 nucleotides read TGTGCCAGCAGTCCGCTGGGTAGCGGGAGTATCCACGAGCAGTACTTC.

This clonotype has at least ten counts. The chain is built from TRBV7-8 and TRBJ2-7; perhaps TRBD2 as D (6 bases). The CDR3 runs 12 residues. Germline CDR1 and CDR2: SGHVS and FQNEAQ. Between the trimmed V and J ends, which lost 1 base and 7 bases, there was a span of 8 bases. The CDR3 spells CASSLVRGEQYF. DNA for the CDR3: TGTGCCAGCAGCTTAGTGCGGGGAGAGCAGTACTTC.

This clonotype turned up a few times. V usage is TRBV28 and J usage is TRBJ1-2; weak D call: TRBD1 (6 bases). Trimming took off 4 bases at V and 1 base at J, with 7 bases between the two ends. The CDR3 is 13 residues long. Germline assignment: CDR1 MDHEN and CDR2 SYDVKM. CDR3 DNA sequence: TGTGCCAGCAGTTGGACAGTTAACTATGGCTACACCTTC. This sequence encodes CASSWTVNYGYTF.

This clonotype appeared a few times. This rearrangement joins TRBV20-1 to TRBJ2-7; D is undetermined. The V gene lost 1 base and the J gene lost 3 bases, with 10 bases spanning the gap. This CDR3 has 13 residues. Looked up from germline, CDR1 is DFQATT and CDR2 is SNEGSKA (reference sequence). The chain's CDR3 is CSARAPVDYEQYF. For the CDR3, the DNA is TGCAGTGCTAGAGCGCCGGTGGACTACGAGCAGTACTTC.

The table lists this clonotype with many counts. The chain joins TRBV11-2 to TRBJ2-5; tentative D call: TRBD1 (6 bases). Germline V gene lookup returns CDR1 SGHAT and CDR2 FQNNGV. Trimming left V 0 bases short and J 3 bases short, with 11 bases between. The CDR3 is made up of 15 amino acids. Here the CDR3 reads CASSLDPRTEETQYF. CDR3 DNA: TGTGCCAGCAGCTTAGATCCTAGGACAGAAGAGACCCAGTACTTC.